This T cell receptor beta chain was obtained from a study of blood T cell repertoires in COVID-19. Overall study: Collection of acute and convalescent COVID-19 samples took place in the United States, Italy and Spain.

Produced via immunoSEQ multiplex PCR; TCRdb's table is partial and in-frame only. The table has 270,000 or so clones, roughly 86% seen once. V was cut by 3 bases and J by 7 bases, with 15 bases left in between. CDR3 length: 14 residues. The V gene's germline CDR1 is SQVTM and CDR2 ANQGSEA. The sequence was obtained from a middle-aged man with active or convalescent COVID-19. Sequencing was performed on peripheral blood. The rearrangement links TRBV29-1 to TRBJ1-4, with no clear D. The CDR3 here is CSVERRGSSEKLFF. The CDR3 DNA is TGCAGCGTTGAGCGGCGGGGTAGTAGTGAAAAACTGTTTTTT.